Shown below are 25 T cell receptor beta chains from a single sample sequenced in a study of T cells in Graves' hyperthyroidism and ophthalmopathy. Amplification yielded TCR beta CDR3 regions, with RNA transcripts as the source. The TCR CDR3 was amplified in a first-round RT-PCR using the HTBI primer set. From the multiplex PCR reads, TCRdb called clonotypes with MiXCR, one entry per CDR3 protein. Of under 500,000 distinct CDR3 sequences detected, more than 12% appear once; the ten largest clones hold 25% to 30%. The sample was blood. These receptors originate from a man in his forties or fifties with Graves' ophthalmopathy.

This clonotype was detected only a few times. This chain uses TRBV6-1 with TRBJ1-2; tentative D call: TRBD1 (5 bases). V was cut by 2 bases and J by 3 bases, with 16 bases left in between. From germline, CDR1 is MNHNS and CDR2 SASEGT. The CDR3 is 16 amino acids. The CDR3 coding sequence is TGTGCCAGCAGTGAACTCTGGGACCGGATAGACTATGGCTACACCTTC. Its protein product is CASSELWDRIDYGYTF.

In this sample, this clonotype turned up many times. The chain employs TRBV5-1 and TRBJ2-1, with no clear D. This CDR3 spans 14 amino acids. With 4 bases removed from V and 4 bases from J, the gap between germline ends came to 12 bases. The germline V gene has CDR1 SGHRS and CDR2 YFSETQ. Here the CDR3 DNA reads TGCGCCAGCAGCCACGCTACCGGGTACAATGAGCAGTTCTTC. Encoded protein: CASSHATGYNEQFF.

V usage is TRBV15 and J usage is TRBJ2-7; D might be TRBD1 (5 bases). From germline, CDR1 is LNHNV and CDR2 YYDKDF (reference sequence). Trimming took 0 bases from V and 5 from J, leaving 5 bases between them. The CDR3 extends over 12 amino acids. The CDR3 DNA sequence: TGTGCCACCAGCAGAGAACAGGACGAGCAGTACTTC. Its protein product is CATSREQDEQYF. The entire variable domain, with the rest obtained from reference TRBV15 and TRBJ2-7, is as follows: DAMVIQNPRYQVTQFGKPVTLSCSQTLNHNVMYWYQQKSSQAPKLLFHYYDKDFNNEADTPDNFQSRRPNTSFCFLDIRSPGLGDTAMYLCATSREQDEQYFGPGTRLTVT.

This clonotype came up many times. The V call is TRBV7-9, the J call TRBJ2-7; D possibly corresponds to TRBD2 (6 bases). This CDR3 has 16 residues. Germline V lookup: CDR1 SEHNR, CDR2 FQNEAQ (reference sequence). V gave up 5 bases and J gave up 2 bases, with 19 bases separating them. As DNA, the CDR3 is TGTGCCAGCAGCCCTCTTTGGGACTCACTAACCTACGAGCAGTACTTC. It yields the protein CASSPLWDSLTYEQYF. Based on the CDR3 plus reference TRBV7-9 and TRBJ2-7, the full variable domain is DTGVSQNPRHKITKRGQNVTFRCDPISEHNRLYWYRQTLGQGPEFLTYFQNEAQLEKSRLLSDRFSAERPKGSFSTLEIQRTEQGDSAMYLCASSPLWDSLTYEQYFGPGTRLTVT.

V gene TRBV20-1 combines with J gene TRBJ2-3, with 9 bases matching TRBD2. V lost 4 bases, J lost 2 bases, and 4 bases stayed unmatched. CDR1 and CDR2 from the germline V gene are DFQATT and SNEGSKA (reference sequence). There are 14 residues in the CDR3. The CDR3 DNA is TGCAGTGCTACACAGGGACTAGCCACAGATACGCAGTATTTT. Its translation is CSATQGLATDTQYF.

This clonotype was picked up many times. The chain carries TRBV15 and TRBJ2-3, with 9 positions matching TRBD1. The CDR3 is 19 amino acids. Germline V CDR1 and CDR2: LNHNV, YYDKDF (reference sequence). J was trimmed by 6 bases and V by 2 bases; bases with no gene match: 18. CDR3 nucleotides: TGTGCCACCAGCAGATTCAGTTACAGGGGGCAAGGTGGTCAGGATACGCAGTATTTT. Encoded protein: CATSRFSYRGQGGQDTQYF.

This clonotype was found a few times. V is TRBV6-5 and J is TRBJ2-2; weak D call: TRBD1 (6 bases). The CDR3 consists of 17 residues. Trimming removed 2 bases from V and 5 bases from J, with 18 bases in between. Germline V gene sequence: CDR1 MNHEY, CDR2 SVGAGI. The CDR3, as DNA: TGTGCCAGCAGTTACCGCCAAACAGGGCGAAGGACCGGGGAGCTGTTTTTT. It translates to CASSYRQTGRRTGELFF.

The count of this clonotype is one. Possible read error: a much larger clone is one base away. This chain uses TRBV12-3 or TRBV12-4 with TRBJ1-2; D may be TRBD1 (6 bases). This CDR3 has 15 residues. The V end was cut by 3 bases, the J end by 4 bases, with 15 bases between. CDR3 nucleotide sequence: TGTGCCAGCAGTTTCCGGGGGCGACCTAGCTATGGCTACACCTTC. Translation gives CASSFRGRPSYGYTF.

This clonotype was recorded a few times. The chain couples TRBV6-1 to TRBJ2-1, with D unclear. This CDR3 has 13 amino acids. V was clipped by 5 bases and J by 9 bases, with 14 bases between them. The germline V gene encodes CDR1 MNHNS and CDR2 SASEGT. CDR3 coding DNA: TGTGCCAGCAGTCCAGCATCTAGTGCTGAGCAGTTCTTC. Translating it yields CASSPASSAEQFF.

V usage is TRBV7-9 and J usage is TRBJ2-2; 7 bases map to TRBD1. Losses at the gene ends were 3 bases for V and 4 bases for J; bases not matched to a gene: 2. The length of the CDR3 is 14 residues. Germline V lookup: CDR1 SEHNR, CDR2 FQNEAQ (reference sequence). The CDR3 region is CASSFGQATGELFF. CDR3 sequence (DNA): TGTGCCAGCAGCTTTGGACAGGCCACCGGGGAGCTGTTTTTT.

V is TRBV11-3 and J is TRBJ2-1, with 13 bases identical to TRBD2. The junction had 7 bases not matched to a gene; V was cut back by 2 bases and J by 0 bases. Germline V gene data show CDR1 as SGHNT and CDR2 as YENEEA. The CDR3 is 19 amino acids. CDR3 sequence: CASSLTSGRGPGSYNEQFF. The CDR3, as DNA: TGTGCCAGCAGCTTAACTAGCGGGAGGGGGCCGGGCTCCTACAATGAGCAGTTCTTC.

Written as DNA, the CDR3 is TGCAGTGCTAGAGATGGGGTTGACGAGCAGTTCTTC. Its protein product is CSARDGVDEQFF. The rearrangement joins TRBV20-1 to TRBJ2-1; D gene uncertain. The CDR3 spans 12 residues. Looked up from germline, CDR1 is DFQATT and CDR2 is SNEGSKA (reference sequence). With 0 bases removed from V and 10 bases from J, the gap between germline ends came to 10 bases.

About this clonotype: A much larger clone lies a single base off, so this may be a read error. DNA of the CDR3: TGTGCCACCAGTACATACCGGGACCTCGACACCGGGGAGCTGTTTTTT. Translating it yields CATSTYRDLDTGELFF. This chain links TRBV24-1 with TRBJ2-2; TRBD1 or TRBD2 may be the D gene (5 bases each). V lost 6 bases, J lost 3 bases, and 16 bases lay in between. The V gene's germline CDR1 is KGHDR and CDR2 SFDVKD. This CDR3 has 16 amino acids.

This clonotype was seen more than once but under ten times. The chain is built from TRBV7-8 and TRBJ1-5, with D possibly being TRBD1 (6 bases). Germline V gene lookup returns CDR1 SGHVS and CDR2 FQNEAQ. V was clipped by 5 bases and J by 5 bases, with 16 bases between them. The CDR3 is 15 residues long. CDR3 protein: CASSQRTGLDQPQHF. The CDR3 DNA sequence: TGTGCCAGCAGCCAACGAACAGGGTTGGATCAGCCCCAGCATTTT.

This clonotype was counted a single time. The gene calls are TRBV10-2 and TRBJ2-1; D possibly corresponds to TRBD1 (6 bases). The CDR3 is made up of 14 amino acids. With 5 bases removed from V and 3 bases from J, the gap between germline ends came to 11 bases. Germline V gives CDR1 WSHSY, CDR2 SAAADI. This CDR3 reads CASSLWTDYNEQFF. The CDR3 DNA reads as TGCGCCAGCAGTCTCTGGACAGACTACAATGAGCAGTTCTTC.

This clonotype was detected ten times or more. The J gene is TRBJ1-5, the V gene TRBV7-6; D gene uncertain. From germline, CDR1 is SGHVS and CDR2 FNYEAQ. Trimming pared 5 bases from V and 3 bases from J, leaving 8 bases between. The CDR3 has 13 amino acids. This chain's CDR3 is CASSPNPNQPQHF. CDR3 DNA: TGTGCCAGCAGCCCCAACCCCAATCAGCCCCAGCATTTT. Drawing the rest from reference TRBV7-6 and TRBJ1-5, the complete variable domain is GAGVSQSPRYKVTKRGQDVALRCDPISGHVSLYWYRQALGQGPEFLTYFNYEAQQDKSGLPNDRFSAERPEGSISTLTIQRTEQRDSAMYRCASSPNPNQPQHFGDGTRLSIL.

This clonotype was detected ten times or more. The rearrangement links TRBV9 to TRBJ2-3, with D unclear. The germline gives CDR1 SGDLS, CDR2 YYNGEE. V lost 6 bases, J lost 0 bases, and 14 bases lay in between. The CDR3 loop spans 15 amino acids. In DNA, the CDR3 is TGTGCCAGCACCTTAGACGGCGCTAGCACAGATACGCAGTATTTT. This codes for CASTLDGASTDTQYF. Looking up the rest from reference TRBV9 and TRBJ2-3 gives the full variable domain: DSGVTQTPKHLITATGQRVTLRCSPRSGDLSVYWYQQSLDQGLQFLIQYYNGEERAKGNILERFSAQQFPDLHSELNLSSLELGDSALYFCASTLDGASTDTQYFGPGTRLTVL.

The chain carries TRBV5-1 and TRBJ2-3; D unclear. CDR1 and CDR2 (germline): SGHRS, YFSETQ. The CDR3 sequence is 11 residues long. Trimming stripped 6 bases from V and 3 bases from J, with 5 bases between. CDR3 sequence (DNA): TGCGCCAGCATGATTACAGATACGCAGTATTTT. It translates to CASMITDTQYF.

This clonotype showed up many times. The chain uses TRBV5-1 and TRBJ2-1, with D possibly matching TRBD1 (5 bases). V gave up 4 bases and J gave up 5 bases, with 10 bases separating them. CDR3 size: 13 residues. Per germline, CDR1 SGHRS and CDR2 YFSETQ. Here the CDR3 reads CASSVQGHNEQFF. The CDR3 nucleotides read TGCGCCAGCAGCGTGCAGGGTCACAATGAGCAGTTCTTC.

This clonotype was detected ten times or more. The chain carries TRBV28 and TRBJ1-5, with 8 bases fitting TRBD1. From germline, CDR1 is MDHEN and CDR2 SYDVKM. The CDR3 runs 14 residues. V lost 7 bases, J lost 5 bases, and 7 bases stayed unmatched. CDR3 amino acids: CASTSGQGDQPQHF. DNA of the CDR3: TGTGCCAGCACCAGTGGACAGGGCGATCAGCCCCAGCATTTT. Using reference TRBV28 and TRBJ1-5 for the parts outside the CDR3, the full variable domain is DVKVTQSSRYLVKRTGEKVFLECVQDMDHENMFWYRQDPGLGLRLIYFSYDVKMKEKGDIPEGYSVSREKKERFSLILESASTNQTSMYLCASTSGQGDQPQHFGDGTRLSIL.

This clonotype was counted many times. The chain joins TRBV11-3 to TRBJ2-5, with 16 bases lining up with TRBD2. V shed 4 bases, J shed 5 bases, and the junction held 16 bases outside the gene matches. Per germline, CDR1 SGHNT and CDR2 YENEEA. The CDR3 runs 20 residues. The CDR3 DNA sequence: TGTGCCAGCAGCTACTACTGGGGACTAGCGGGAGGGGTCAACTATGAGACCCAGTACTTC. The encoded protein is CASSYYWGLAGGVNYETQYF. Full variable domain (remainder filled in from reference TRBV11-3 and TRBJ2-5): EAGVVQSPRYKIIEKKQPVAFWCNPISGHNTLYWYLQNLGQGPELLIRYENEEAVDDSQLPKDRFSAERLKGVDSTLKIQPAELGDSAVYLCASSYYWGLAGGVNYETQYFGPGTRLLVL.

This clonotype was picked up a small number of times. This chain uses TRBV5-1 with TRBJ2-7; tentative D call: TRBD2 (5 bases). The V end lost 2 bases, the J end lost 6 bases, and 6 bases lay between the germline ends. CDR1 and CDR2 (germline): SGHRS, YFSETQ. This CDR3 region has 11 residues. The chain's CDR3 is CASSFRGEQYF. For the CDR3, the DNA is TGCGCCAGCAGCTTTCGGGGCGAGCAGTACTTC.

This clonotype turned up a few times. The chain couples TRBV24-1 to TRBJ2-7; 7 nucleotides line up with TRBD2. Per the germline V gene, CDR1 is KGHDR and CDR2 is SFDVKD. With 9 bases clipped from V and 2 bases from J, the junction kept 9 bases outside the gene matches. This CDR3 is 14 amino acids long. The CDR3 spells CATGRGDTPYEQYF. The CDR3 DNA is TGTGCCACCGGTCGGGGGGATACACCCTACGAGCAGTACTTC.

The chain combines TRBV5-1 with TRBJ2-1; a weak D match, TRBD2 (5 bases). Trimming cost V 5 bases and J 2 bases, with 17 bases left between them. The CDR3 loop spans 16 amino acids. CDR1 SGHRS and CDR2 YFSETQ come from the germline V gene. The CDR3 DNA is TGCGCCAGCAGTATGGACTCTCTTAAAACCTACAATGAGCAGTTCTTC. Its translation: CASSMDSLKTYNEQFF. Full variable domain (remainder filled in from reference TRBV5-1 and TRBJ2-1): KAGVTQTPRYLIKTRGQQVTLSCSPISGHRSVSWYQQTPGQGLQFLFEYFSETQRNKGNFPGRFSGRQFSNSRSEMNVSTLELGDSALYLCASSMDSLKTYNEQFFGPGTRLTVL.

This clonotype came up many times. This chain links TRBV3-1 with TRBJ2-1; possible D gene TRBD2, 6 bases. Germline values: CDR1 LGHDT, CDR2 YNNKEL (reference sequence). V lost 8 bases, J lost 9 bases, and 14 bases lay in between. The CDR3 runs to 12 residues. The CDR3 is CASSGAGPEQFF. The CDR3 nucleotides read TGTGCCAGCTCCGGGGCGGGGCCTGAGCAGTTCTTC.